The 19 T cell receptor beta chains reported below all come from one sample, sequenced in a study of T-cell reconstitution after alpha-beta-depleted transplantation in children. Unique molecular identifiers were incorporated into the prepared TCRbeta library. Using its own MiXCR run on the PCR reads, TCRdb lists one record per CDR3 protein. The sample records 120,000 or so distinct CDR3 sequences, under 25% being singletons. Specimen: PBMCs, mostly from graft donor cells, collected 180 days after TCRalphabeta/CD19-depleted stem cell transplant. These receptors were taken from a male patient aged 2-15 years who had a stem cell transplant for chronic granulomatous disease, so the T cells may come from the graft donor.

This clonotype was detected only a few times. The chain recombines TRBV29-1 with TRBJ2-5; maybe TRBD2 (6 bases). Germline V gene lookup returns CDR1 SQVTM and CDR2 ANQGSEA. V lost 6 bases, J lost 5 bases, and 16 bases lay in between. This CDR3 is built from 13 residues. The CDR3 DNA reads as TGCAGCGTCAGGACTACCCAAGGGGAGACCCAGTACTTC. The encoded protein is CSVRTTQGETQYF.

This clonotype was found many times. The chain links TRBV11-2 to TRBJ2-7; 9 bases map to TRBD1. The CDR3 loop spans 14 amino acids. In germline, CDR1 is SGHAT, CDR2 FQNNGV. Trimming took 9 bases from V and 2 from J; bases not matched to a gene: 8. The CDR3 is CASAVGTGTYEQYF. The CDR3 DNA sequence: TGTGCCAGTGCCGTGGGGACAGGGACCTACGAGCAGTACTTC.

Ten or more counts support this clonotype. This chain joins TRBV5-1 and TRBJ2-2; the D gene is possibly TRBD1 (5 bases). V was cut by 0 bases and J by 6 bases, with 6 bases left in between. Per the germline V gene, CDR1 is SGHRS and CDR2 is YFSETQ. The CDR3 is 13 amino acids. CDR3 in DNA: TGCGCCAGCAGCTTGGAGGGGTCCGGGGAGCTGTTTTTT. Translating it yields CASSLEGSGELFF. Combining the CDR3 with reference TRBV5-1 and TRBJ2-2 gives the whole variable domain KAGVTQTPRYLIKTRGQQVTLSCSPISGHRSVSWYQQTPGQGLQFLFEYFSETQRNKGNFPGRFSGRQFSNSRSEMNVSTLELGDSALYLCASSLEGSGELFFGEGSRLTVL.

The J gene is TRBJ2-5, the V gene TRBV20-1; 10 bases match TRBD2. The CDR3 has 17 amino acids. Per germline, CDR1 DFQATT and CDR2 SNEGSKA (reference sequence). Unmatched junction bases numbered 13, after V lost 3 bases and J lost 3 bases. The DNA for the CDR3 is TGCAGTGCTAGGGAGCGGGAGGGCCGGAGAGGAAAAGAGACCCAGTACTTC. Translating gives CSAREREGRRGKETQYF.

V gene TRBV6-2 or TRBV6-3 combines with J gene TRBJ2-3; tentative D call: TRBD2 (6 bases). CDR3 length: 12 amino acids. Germline V gene sequence: CDR1 MNHEY, CDR2 SVGEGT. V was pared by 1 base and J by 11 bases, with 10 bases between. CDR3 DNA: TGTGCCAGCAGTTACTTACGGGGGAAGCAGTATTTT. Its protein is CASSYLRGKQYF.

V gene TRBV6-1 combines with J gene TRBJ1-1, with unresolved D. V gave up 6 bases and J gave up 0 bases, with 14 bases separating them. The germline V gene encodes CDR1 MNHNS and CDR2 SASEGT. This CDR3 has 15 amino acids. The CDR3, as DNA: TGTGCCAGCAGCCCGAGGCGACGCATGAACACTGAAGCTTTCTTT. Encoded protein: CASSPRRRMNTEAFF.

This clonotype appeared a few times. The gene calls are TRBV11-2 and TRBJ1-1, with 10 bases aligning to TRBD1. The CDR3 contains 15 residues. Trimming removed 4 bases from V and 5 bases from J; junction bases left unmatched: 7. CDR1 is SGHAT and CDR2 is FQNNGV in the germline V gene. CDR3 DNA sequence: TGTGCCAGCAGCTCGCCGGGACAGGGGCGGACTGAAGCTTTCTTT. Its translation is CASSSPGQGRTEAFF. The full variable domain, its missing parts supplied by reference TRBV11-2 and TRBJ1-1, is EAGVAQSPRYKIIEKRQSVAFWCNPISGHATLYWYQQILGQGPKLLIQFQNNGVVDDSQLPKDRFSAERLKGVDSTLKIQPAKLEDSAVYLCASSSPGQGRTEAFFGQGTRLTVV.

This sequence joins TRBV4-1 and TRBJ2-1; no reliable D call. V lost 3 bases to trimming and J lost 13 bases, with 22 bases between them. CDR1 is MGHRA, CDR2 YSYEKL, per germline. The CDR3 length is 15 residues. The CDR3 region has the DNA TGCGCCAGCAGCCATCCCTTTGACCGGGCTTCCCCTCAGTTCTTC. It translates to CASSHPFDRASPQFF.

The rearrangement links TRBV7-9 to TRBJ1-2; TRBD1 matches 8 bases. The CDR3 runs 11 residues. V was pared by 11 bases and J by 4 bases, with 3 bases of the junction left unmatched. Germline V gene lookup returns CDR1 SEHNR and CDR2 FQNEAQ (reference sequence). Written as DNA, the CDR3 is TGTGCCGGACAGGGAGCCTATGGCTACACCTTC. Amino acids: CAGQGAYGYTF.

The chain joins TRBV12-3 or TRBV12-4 to TRBJ1-2; a possible D gene is TRBD1 (6 bases). This CDR3 has 15 residues. V was clipped by 2 bases and J by 6 bases, with 16 bases between them. The CDR3 DNA reads as TGTGCCAGCAGTTTAATACAGGGAGGGGAAAATGGCTACACCTTC. It specifies CASSLIQGGENGYTF.

There are many counts of this clonotype. The chain carries TRBV29-1 and TRBJ2-3; 9 bases match TRBD2. Germline CDR1 reads SQVTM; CDR2 reads ANQGSEA. The V gene end was trimmed by 5 bases and the J gene end by 1 base; junction bases not matched to a gene: 13. This CDR3 is built from 17 residues. CDR3 bases: TGCAGCGTTTTCCCCCAGCCTAGCGGGAAACGCACAGATACGCAGTATTTT. Protein product: CSVFPQPSGKRTDTQYF.

The CDR3 DNA reads TGCGCCAGCAGCGGAGGTTCGGGACCGGTCCATAGCAGGTTCTTC. Its translation is CASSGGSGPVHSRFF. The V and J genes are TRBV5-1 and TRBJ2-1; D tentatively fits TRBD1 or TRBD2 (5 bases each). Germline V gives CDR1 SGHRS, CDR2 YFSETQ. The CDR3 consists of 15 residues. Trimming removed 4 bases at V and 15 bases at J, with 26 bases between. Drawing the rest from reference TRBV5-1 and TRBJ2-1, the complete variable domain is KAGVTQTPRYLIKTRGQQVTLSCSPISGHRSVSWYQQTPGQGLQFLFEYFSETQRNKGNFPGRFSGRQFSNSRSEMNVSTLELGDSALYLCASSGGSGPVHSRFFGPGTRLTVL.

The chain recombines TRBV20-1 with TRBJ1-2, with no clear D. Germline V gene lookup returns CDR1 DFQATT and CDR2 SNEGSKA (reference sequence). Trimming removed 0 bases at V and 4 bases at J, with 15 bases between. CDR3 size: 15 residues. The CDR3: CSARDPKTRSYGYTF. The CDR3 coding sequence is TGCAGTGCTAGAGACCCGAAGACGAGAAGCTATGGCTACACCTTC.

This clonotype was recorded many times. This chain links TRBV6-2 or TRBV6-3 with TRBJ2-7; D possibly corresponds to TRBD1 (5 bases). The CDR3 contains 16 residues. Germline V gene data show CDR1 as MNHEY and CDR2 as SVGEGT. V was cut by 0 bases and J by 2 bases, with 14 bases left in between. The CDR3, as DNA: TGTGCCAGCAGTTACTCGGCACGGACAAAAACCTACGAGCAGTACTTC. It encodes CASSYSARTKTYEQYF.

There are a few counts of this clonotype. The V and J genes are TRBV12-3 or TRBV12-4 and TRBJ2-7; D unresolved. V gave up 1 base and J gave up 3 bases, with 7 bases separating them. This CDR3 region has 13 residues. CDR3 loop: CASSLVQHYEQYF. CDR3 sequence (DNA): TGTGCCAGCAGTTTAGTACAGCACTACGAGCAGTACTTC.

V usage is TRBV5-6 and J usage is TRBJ2-4; D is unresolved. CDR3 size: 13 residues. V lost 4 bases and J 15 bases, leaving 20 bases between the germline ends. Germline V gene sequence: CDR1 SGHDT, CDR2 YYEEEE. Written as DNA, the CDR3 is TGTGCCAGCAGCCCCGGGCCAAACTATGTCTCGTACTTC. Protein product: CASSPGPNYVSYF.

In this sample, this clonotype turned up a few times. V gene TRBV25-1 combines with J gene TRBJ2-7; D remains unclear. CDR3 length equals 12 residues. Germline V gene lookup returns CDR1 MGHDK and CDR2 SYGVNS. Trimming stripped 3 bases from V and 3 bases from J, with 6 bases between. The CDR3 DNA sequence: TGTGCCAGCAGTGAGGGTAGCTACGAGCAGTACTTC. It encodes CASSEGSYEQYF.

This clonotype has at least ten counts. The chain uses TRBV29-1 and TRBJ2-7; D tentatively fits TRBD1 or TRBD2 (6 bases each). The CDR3 extends over 13 amino acids. CDR1 is SQVTM, CDR2 ANQGSEA, per germline. V was shortened by 4 bases and J by 3 bases, with 13 bases between the two germline ends. Written as DNA, the CDR3 is TGCAGCGTTGGGTTTAGGGGGGTCTACGAGCAGTACTTC. Translation: CSVGFRGVYEQYF.

This clonotype was found a few times. The V and J genes are TRBV11-2 and TRBJ2-1, with 7 bases fitting TRBD2. Germline trimming cut 1 base from V and 10 bases from J; bases unmatched to any gene: 10. CDR1 and CDR2 from the germline V gene are SGHAT and FQNNGV. The CDR3 length is 15 residues. The CDR3 loop is CASSLVQRGGWEQFF. In DNA form, the CDR3 reads TGTGCCAGCAGCTTAGTGCAGCGGGGCGGGTGGGAGCAGTTCTTC.